This T cell receptor (beta chain) was profiled in a study of OX40 agonist ivuxolimab in advanced cancers. Study in general: Patients achieving partial responses numbered three: one hepatocellular carcinoma case and two cutaneous melanoma cases.

Autoimmune disease history or systemic immunosuppression led to patients being barred. This CDR3 is built from 16 residues. CDR1 and CDR2 (germline): SGHTA, FQGTGA. Trimming cost V 2 bases and J 0 bases, with 11 bases left between them. Produced via immunoSEQ multiplex PCR; TCRdb's table is partial and in-frame only. The sample lists approximately 86,000 clones, about 93% occurring once. The sample in question was CD4+ or CD8+ T cells sorted from blood, obtained in a trial of the OX40 agonist ivuxolimab. The rearrangement uses TRBV7-3 and TRBJ2-1; a weak D match, TRBD2 (6 bases). This receptor was obtained from an adult with an advanced solid tumor such as melanoma, head and neck, liver or kidney cancer. This chain's CDR3 is CASSLGGASSYNEQFF. The CDR3 DNA reads as TGTGCCAGCAGCTTAGGAGGGGCTAGCTCCTACAATGAGCAGTTCTTC.